Described below is a single T cell receptor beta chain sequence and its context. What it recognizes is unknown. Germline loops: CDR1 SGHTA, CDR2 FQGNSA. CDR3 size: 15 residues. Trimming at V came to 0 bases and at J to 6 bases, leaving 5 bases not matched to a gene. This specimen belongs to a study of post-analysis software for immune sequencing data. Study-level points and caveats: Several TRBV segments (TRBV5-6, TRBV5-1 and TRBV20-1 among them) occurred more frequently in patients than in controls.

Unique molecular identifiers were carried by the TCR beta cDNA libraries. cDNA molecules numbering roughly 0.5 million came from roughly 1.1 to 9.2 million T cells. TCRdb passed the PCR reads through MiXCR, listing each CDR3 protein once. The sample carries about half a million distinct CDR3 sequences, 45% recorded once. Material: blood. The receptor comes from a girl between 5 and 17 years old with multiple sclerosis. The chain combines TRBV7-2 with TRBJ2-1; TRBD2 agrees at 7 bases. The DNA of the CDR3 is TGTGCCAGCAGCTTAGCGGGAGGGCTTAGCAATGAGCAGTTCTTC. This translates into CASSLAGGLSNEQFF. Full variable domain (missing parts from reference TRBV7-2 and TRBJ2-1): GAGVSQSPSNKVTEKGKDVELRCDPISGHTALYWYRQSLGQGLEFLIYFQGNSAPDKSGLPSDRFSAERTGGSVSTLTIQRTQQEDSAVYLCASSLAGGLSNEQFFGPGTRLTVL.